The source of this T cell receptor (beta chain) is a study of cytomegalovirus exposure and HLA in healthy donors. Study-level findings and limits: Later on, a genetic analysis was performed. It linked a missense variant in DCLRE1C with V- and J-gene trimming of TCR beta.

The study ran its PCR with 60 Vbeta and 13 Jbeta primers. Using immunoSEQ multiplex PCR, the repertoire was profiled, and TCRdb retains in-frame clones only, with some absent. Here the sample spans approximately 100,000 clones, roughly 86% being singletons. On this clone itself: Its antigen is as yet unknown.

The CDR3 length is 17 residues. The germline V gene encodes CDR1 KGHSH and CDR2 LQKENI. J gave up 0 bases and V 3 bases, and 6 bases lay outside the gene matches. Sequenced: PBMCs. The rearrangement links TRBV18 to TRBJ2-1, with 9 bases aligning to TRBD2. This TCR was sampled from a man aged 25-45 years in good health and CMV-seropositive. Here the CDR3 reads CASSPTSGQSSYNEQFF. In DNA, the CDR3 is TGTGCCAGCTCACCCACTAGCGGGCAAAGCTCCTACAATGAGCAGTTCTTC.